This T cell receptor (beta chain) was observed in a study of blood T cell repertoires in COVID-19. Study context: Acute and convalescent COVID-19 samples came from the United States, Italy and Spain.

J was trimmed by 3 bases and V by 5 bases; bases with no gene match: 6. The germline V gene encodes CDR1 SGHTA and CDR2 FQGNSA. This CDR3 spans 15 amino acids. Authors' analysis steps: Amplification of reference gene primers provided the estimated nucleated cell counts. Repertoires were generated with immunoSEQ multiplex PCR, while TCRdb's copy carries only in-frame clones and drops some. V and J calls and clone size are those listed in that table; D and trimming were worked out from the DNA. The data show around 160,000 clones, roughly 80% seen once. The source material was peripheral blood. The TCR was taken from a woman between 35 and 50 years old with active or convalescent COVID-19. This chain uses TRBV7-2 with TRBJ2-3, with 9 bases matching TRBD1. CDR3 sequence: CASSRGQGRTDTQYF. The CDR3 DNA sequence: TGTGCCAGCAGCCGGGGACAGGGAAGGACAGATACGCAGTATTTT.